This entry lists 8 T cell receptor beta chains sequenced from one sample in a study of T cell changes during pregnancy in multiple sclerosis. The repertoire was sequenced with immunoSEQ multiplex PCR; TCRdb's copy has only in-frame clones and lacks some. This table holds tens of thousands of clones, around 93% found once. The sequencing used PBMCs, collected in the first trimester of pregnancy. The receptors come from a female donor in good health, serving as a control in a pregnancy study. Some clones in this sample may be carry-over from other donors' samples.

The J gene is TRBJ1-5, the V gene TRBV6-5; 8 bases match TRBD1. This CDR3 has 15 residues. Germline CDR1 and CDR2: MNHEY and SVGAGI. The V and J ends lost 0 bases and 2 bases, in that order; junction bases with no gene match: 0. CDR3 DNA: TGTGCCAGCAGTTACTCGGGACAGGGCAATCAGCCCCAGCATTTT. As protein: CASSYSGQGNQPQHF.

This rearrangement joins TRBV10-3 to TRBJ2-1; D remains ambiguous. V was shortened by 0 bases and J by 5 bases, with 2 bases between the two germline ends. This CDR3 contains 12 residues. Germline values: CDR1 ENHRY, CDR2 SYGVKD. The CDR3 spells CAISESNNEQFF. Written as DNA, the CDR3 is TGTGCCATCAGTGAGTCTAACAATGAGCAGTTCTTC.

J is TRBJ2-1 and V is TRBV6-5; the match to TRBD1 covers 8 bases. This CDR3 comprises 15 residues. Unmatched junction bases numbered 8, after V lost 3 bases and J lost 7 bases. Per the germline V gene, CDR1 is MNHEY and CDR2 is SVGAGI. The CDR3 loop is CASSYSRQGTNEQFF. CDR3 in DNA: TGTGCCAGCAGTTATTCCCGACAGGGGACGAATGAGCAGTTCTTC.

V gene TRBV19 combines with J gene TRBJ2-1; D unresolved. The germline V gene has CDR1 LNHDA and CDR2 SQIVND (reference sequence). The V end lost 5 bases, the J end lost 5 bases, and 13 bases lay between the germline ends. This CDR3 has 14 residues. Here the CDR3 DNA reads TGTGCCAGTAGTGTCATGAGCCCGAACAATGAGCAGTTCTTC. Translation gives CASSVMSPNNEQFF.

This chain joins TRBV7-3 and TRBJ2-1, with 10 bases fitting TRBD1. CDR1 is SGHTA and CDR2 is FQGTGA in the germline V gene. This CDR3 is built from 15 residues. V lost 2 bases and J lost 5; bases outside the gene matches: 3. The CDR3 bases are TGTGCCAGCAGCTTAGGGACAGGGGTACACAATGAGCAGTTCTTC. Its translation is CASSLGTGVHNEQFF.

This sequence joins TRBV5-1 and TRBJ2-3, with 9 bases aligning to TRBD1. V trimming: 4 bases; J trimming: 3 bases; junction bases outside the gene matches: 6. The CDR3 is 15 amino acids. Per the germline V gene, CDR1 is SGHRS and CDR2 is YFSETQ. CDR3 nucleotides: TGCGCCAGCAGCGGGCGACAGGGGGGAACAGATACGCAGTATTTT. It codes for CASSGRQGGTDTQYF.

The V and J genes are TRBV19 and TRBJ2-6; a weak D match, TRBD2 (5 bases). Trimming shortened V by 0 bases and J by 0 bases, and 21 bases separated the two germline ends. CDR1 and CDR2 from the germline V gene are LNHDA and SQIVND (reference sequence). The CDR3 is 21 amino acids. CDR3 sequence reads: CASSIDSGGLMGDSGANVLTF. Written as DNA, the CDR3 is TGTGCCAGTAGTATAGATTCCGGAGGACTGATGGGTGACTCTGGGGCCAACGTCCTGACTTTC.

J is TRBJ2-3 and V is TRBV27; the match to TRBD2 covers 7 bases. The CDR3 length is 16 residues. CDR1 and CDR2 from the germline V gene are MNHEY and SMNVEV (reference sequence). Trimming cost V 3 bases and J 5 bases; bases outside gene matches: 11. In DNA, the CDR3 is TGTGCCAGCAGTTTCCAAACCGGGACTAAGGGAGATACGCAGTATTTT. Translating gives CASSFQTGTKGDTQYF.